The TCR beta chain described here comes from a study of early T cells in non-severe SARS-CoV-2 infection. Turning to the study itself: Sequencing was performed on bulk RNA from unsorted whole blood, leaving chains unpaired.

Germline V lookup: CDR1 KGHSH, CDR2 LQKENI. This CDR3 has 14 amino acids. Deletions cut 0 bases from V and 5 bases from J, with 11 bases between. TCRdb independently ran MiXCR on the 5' RACE reads; one entry per CDR3 protein. The sample has about 59,000 distinct CDR3 sequences; approximately 13% are singletons. The origin of this receptor is an adult who was a healthcare worker with PCR-confirmed SARS-CoV-2 infection or an uninfected control (not recorded which). The rearrangement links TRBV18 to TRBJ2-7; D is unclear. The sequencing used whole blood, collected at baseline. CDR3 amino acids: CASSPPSLPHEQYF. DNA of the CDR3: TGTGCCAGCTCACCACCGAGCCTACCCCACGAGCAGTACTTC.